This is a list of T cell receptor beta chains from one sample in a study of T cell repertoires in cytomegalovirus infection. Antigen specificity for these receptors is unknown. TCRdb used MiXCR to reprocess the reads, holding one entry per CDR3 protein. The sample records approximately 990,000 distinct CDR3 sequences, approximately 31% being singletons. The sequencing here drew on cultured CD8+ T cells from PBMCs, taken from culture after CMV antigen stimulation. The receptors come from a human donor in good health (CMV status not recorded). Some clones in this sample may be carry-over from other donors' samples. Both conserved end residues are part of each CDR3. A D gene is named only where the DNA matches it firmly. For some rows the clone size is stated as once, few or many, or as a class when expanded; others skip it.

abundance	v_gene	d_gene	j_gene	CDR3aa	CDR3nt
NA	TRBV20-1	NA	TRBJ1-1	CSVLGKNTEAFF	TGCAGTGTGTTAGGGAAGAACACTGAAGCTTTCTTT
NA	TRBV19	TRBD1	TRBJ1-5	CASSTGQGWQPQHF	TGTGCCAGTAGTACCGGACAGGGATGGCAGCCCCAGCATTTT
NA	TRBV27	TRBD1	TRBJ1-5	CASSLFFRDRGNQPQHF	TGTGCCAGCAGTCTCTTTTTCCGGGACAGGGGTAATCAGCCCCAGCATTTT
once	TRBV2	NA	TRBJ2-4	CASGGIGTPRGSKNIQYF	TGTGCCAGTGGGGGAATCGGGACACCGAGGGGGTCCAAAAACATTCAGTACTTC
many	TRBV4-3	NA	TRBJ2-5	CASSPYTGSKETQYF	TGCGCCAGCAGCCCTTATACAGGCAGCAAAGAGACCCAGTACTTC
NA	TRBV12-3/TRBV12-4	NA	TRBJ2-3	CASSWTGTDTQYF	TGTGCCAGCAGTTGGACAGGCACAGATACGCAGTATTTT
NA	TRBV3-1	TRBD2	TRBJ2-1	CASSQAPSLAGGLNEQFF	TGTGCCAGCAGCCAAGCCCCCTCCTTAGCGGGGGGGCTCAATGAGCAGTTCTTC
NA	TRBV12-3/TRBV12-4	NA	TRBJ1-4	CATKAGSASVLGANEKLFF	TGTGCCACCAAGGCGGGCAGTGCCTCAGTTTTGGGAGCTAATGAAAAACTGTTTTTT
NA	TRBV6-1	TRBD1	TRBJ1-5	CASSEALRTGVHQPQHF	TGTGCCAGCAGTGAAGCGCTTCGGACAGGGGTTCATCAGCCCCAGCATTTT
NA	TRBV7-9	TRBD1	TRBJ2-7	CASSAGTGIFYEQYF	TGTGCCAGCAGCGCCGGGACAGGGATCTTCTACGAGCAGTACTTC
NA	TRBV19	NA	TRBJ1-2	CASSIGDPDRYGYTF	TGTGCCAGTAGTATTGGCGATCCAGACCGCTATGGCTACACCTTC
many	TRBV12-3/TRBV12-4	TRBD2	TRBJ2-1	CASSQLAGAYNEQFF	TGTGCCAGCAGCCAACTAGCGGGGGCCTACAATGAGCAGTTCTTC